These 5 T cell receptor beta chains originate from one sample sequenced in a study of blood T cell repertoires in COVID-19. The assay was immunoSEQ multiplex PCR, and TCRdb's table has in-frame clones only and misses some. Here the sample spans 150,000 to 200,000 clones, 70% to 90% being singletons. Material for sequencing was peripheral blood. These receptors all stem from a man aged 50-59 years with active or convalescent COVID-19.

This chain connects TRBV7-2 to TRBJ2-1, with 11 bases lining up with TRBD2. CDR1 and CDR2 from the germline V gene are SGHTA and FQGNSA. CDR3 length: 15 residues. Trimming at V came to 2 bases and at J to 4 bases, leaving 1 base not matched to a gene. Here the CDR3 reads CASSLTSGGYNEQFF. In nucleotides, the CDR3 is TGTGCCAGCAGCTTAACTAGCGGGGGATACAATGAGCAGTTCTTC.

The chain recombines TRBV5-5 with TRBJ1-2; D ambiguous. The germline CDR1 and CDR2 sequences are SGHKS and YYEKEE (reference sequence). The CDR3 covers 13 residues. V was shortened by 1 base and J by 6 bases, with 10 bases between the two germline ends. CDR3 coding DNA: TGTGCCAGCAGCTTGCGACTAAGGGATGGCTACACCTTC. Amino acid sequence: CASSLRLRDGYTF.

V usage is TRBV21-1 and J usage is TRBJ2-3; TRBD2, the table's D call, was not compared with the DNA. TRBV21-1 is a listed pseudogene. The CDR3 has 16 residues. The CDR3 loop reads CASTEGRLRATDTQYF. The CDR3 bases are TGTGCCAGCACCGAAGGTCGACTCCGCGCCACAGATACGCAGTATTTT.

The CDR3 is CSCNRGYGYTF. Here the CDR3 DNA reads TGCAGCTGTAACAGGGGGTATGGCTACACCTTC. This chain joins TRBV29-1 and TRBJ1-2; 8 bases align to TRBD1. In germline, CDR1 is SQVTM, CDR2 ANQGSEA. CDR3 length: 11 residues. V lost 8 bases and J lost 5; bases outside the gene matches: 4.

V is TRBV4-1 and J is TRBJ1-1; 9 bases are shared with TRBD1. Germline CDR1 MGHRA, CDR2 YSYEKL. After removal of 4 bases from V and 0 bases from J, the junction contained 3 bases not matched to a gene. CDR3 length: 15 amino acids. In DNA, the CDR3 is TGCGCCAGCAGCCGAGGACAGGGGTTGAACACTGAAGCTTTCTTT. This encodes CASSRGQGLNTEAFF.